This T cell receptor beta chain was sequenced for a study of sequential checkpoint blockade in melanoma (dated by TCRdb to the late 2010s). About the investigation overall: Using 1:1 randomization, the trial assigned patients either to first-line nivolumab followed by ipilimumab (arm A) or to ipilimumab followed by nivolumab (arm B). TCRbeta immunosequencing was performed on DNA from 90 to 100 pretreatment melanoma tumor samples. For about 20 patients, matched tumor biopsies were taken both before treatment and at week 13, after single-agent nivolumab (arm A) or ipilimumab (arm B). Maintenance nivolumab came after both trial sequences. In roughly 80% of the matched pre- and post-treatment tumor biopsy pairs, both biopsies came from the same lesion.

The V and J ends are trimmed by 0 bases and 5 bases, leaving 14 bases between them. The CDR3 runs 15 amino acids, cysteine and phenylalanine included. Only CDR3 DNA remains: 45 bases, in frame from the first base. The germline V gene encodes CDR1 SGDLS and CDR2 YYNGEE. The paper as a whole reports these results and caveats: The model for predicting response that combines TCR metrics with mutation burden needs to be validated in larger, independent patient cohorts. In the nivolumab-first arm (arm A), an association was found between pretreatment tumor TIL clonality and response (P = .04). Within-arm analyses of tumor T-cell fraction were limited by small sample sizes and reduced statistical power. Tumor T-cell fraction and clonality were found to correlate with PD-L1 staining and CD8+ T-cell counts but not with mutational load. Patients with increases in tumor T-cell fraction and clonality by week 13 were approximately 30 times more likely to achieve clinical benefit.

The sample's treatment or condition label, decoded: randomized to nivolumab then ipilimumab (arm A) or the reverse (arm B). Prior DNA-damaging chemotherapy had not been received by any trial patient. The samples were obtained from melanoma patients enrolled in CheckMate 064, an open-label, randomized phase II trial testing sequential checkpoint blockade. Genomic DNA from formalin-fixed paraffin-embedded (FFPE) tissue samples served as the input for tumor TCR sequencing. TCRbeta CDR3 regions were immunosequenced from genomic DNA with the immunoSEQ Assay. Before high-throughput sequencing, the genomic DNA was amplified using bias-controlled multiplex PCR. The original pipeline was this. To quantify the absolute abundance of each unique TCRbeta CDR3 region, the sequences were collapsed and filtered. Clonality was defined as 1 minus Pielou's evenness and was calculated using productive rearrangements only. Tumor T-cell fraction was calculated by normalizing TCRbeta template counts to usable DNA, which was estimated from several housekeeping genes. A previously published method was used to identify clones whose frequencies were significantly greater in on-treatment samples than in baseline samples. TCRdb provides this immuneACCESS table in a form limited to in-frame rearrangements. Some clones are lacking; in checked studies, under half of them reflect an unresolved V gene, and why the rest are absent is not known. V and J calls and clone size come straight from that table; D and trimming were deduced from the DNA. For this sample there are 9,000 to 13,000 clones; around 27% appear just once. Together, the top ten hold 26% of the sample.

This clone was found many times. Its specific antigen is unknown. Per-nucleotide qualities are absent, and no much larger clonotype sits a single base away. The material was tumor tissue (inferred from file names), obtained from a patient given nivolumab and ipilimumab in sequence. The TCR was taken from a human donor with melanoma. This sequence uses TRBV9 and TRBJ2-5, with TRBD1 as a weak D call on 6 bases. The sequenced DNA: TGTGCCAGCAGCGTAGAGACAGGCTCAGGGGAGACCCAGTACTTC. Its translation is CASSVETGSGETQYF.